The 9 T cell receptor beta chains below were found in one sample sequenced in a study of shared clonotypes between healthy human individuals. Data came from immunoSEQ multiplex PCR; TCRdb stores just in-frame clones and leaves some out. Among some 2 million clones listed, roughly 95% were seen once. CD45RO-negative cells were positively selected for CCR7, leaving out terminally differentiated effector memory CD45RA+ cells. Sequencing used naive CD8+ T cells sorted from blood. The receptors were gathered from a man aged 18 to 29 in good health.

This chain links TRBV6-1 with TRBJ1-1; no firm D call. This CDR3 has 14 residues. Between the trimmed V and J ends, which lost 0 bases and 1 base, there was a span of 6 bases. CDR1 is MNHNS and CDR2 is SASEGT in the germline V gene. The CDR3 spells CASSEAKGNTEAFF. CDR3 DNA sequence: TGTGCCAGCAGTGAAGCGAAGGGGAACACTGAAGCTTTCTTT.

The chain links TRBV5-6 to TRBJ1-5; the D is unclear. Germline assignment: CDR1 SGHDT and CDR2 YYEEEE. V shed 0 bases and J shed 0 bases, with 10 bases lying between them. There are 16 residues in the CDR3. CDR3 coding DNA: TGTGCCAGCAGCTTGGGTAAGCGTTATAGCAATCAGCCCCAGCATTTT. It translates to CASSLGKRYSNQPQHF.

The DNA of the CDR3 is TGTGCCAGCAGGACGGCGGGGGCCACCACAGATACGCAGTATTTT. As protein: CASRTAGATTDTQYF. The J gene is TRBJ2-3, the V gene TRBV28; maybe TRBD2 (7 bases). This CDR3 region has 15 residues. V lost 6 bases and J 2 bases, leaving 15 bases between the germline ends. Germline values: CDR1 MDHEN, CDR2 SYDVKM. The variable domain in full, completed from reference TRBV28 and TRBJ2-3, reads DVKVTQSSRYLVKRTGEKVFLECVQDMDHENMFWYRQDPGLGLRLIYFSYDVKMKEKGDIPEGYSVSREKKERFSLILESASTNQTSMYLCASRTAGATTDTQYFGPGTRLTVL.

V is TRBV7-9 and J is TRBJ2-5, with 11 bases lining up with TRBD1. CDR3 size: 16 residues. The germline gives CDR1 SEHNR, CDR2 FQNEAQ (reference sequence). Trimming cost V 5 bases and J 2 bases; bases outside gene matches: 7. CDR3 loop: CASSLGQGEIQETQYF. The DNA for the CDR3 is TGTGCCAGCAGCCTGGGACAGGGGGAAATACAAGAGACCCAGTACTTC.

V usage is TRBV7-9 and J usage is TRBJ2-7; a possible D gene is TRBD1 (5 bases). The CDR3 is 15 residues long. V lost 3 bases, J lost 2 bases, and 14 bases lay in between. Germline-derived CDR1 and CDR2 are SEHNR and FQNEAQ (reference sequence). The CDR3 DNA reads as TGTGCCAGCAGCTTCTCCGGACATAACCCCTACGAGCAGTACTTC. It codes for CASSFSGHNPYEQYF. Supplemented by reference TRBV7-9 and TRBJ2-7, the full variable domain reads DTGVSQNPRHKITKRGQNVTFRCDPISEHNRLYWYRQTLGQGPEFLTYFQNEAQLEKSRLLSDRFSAERPKGSFSTLEIQRTEQGDSAMYLCASSFSGHNPYEQYFGPGTRLTVT.

This clone has only one observation. This sequence joins TRBV7-9 and TRBJ2-1; no clear D. V was clipped by 4 bases and J by 4 bases, with 17 bases between them. The CDR3 is 16 residues long. Germline loops: CDR1 SEHNR, CDR2 FQNEAQ (reference sequence). Written as DNA, the CDR3 is TGTGCCAGCAGCTCGTACGTAGCCAGTCGGTACAATGAGCAGTTCTTC. Translating it yields CASSSYVASRYNEQFF.

The chain is built from TRBV7-9 and TRBJ1-6; D is ambiguous. V lost 2 bases and J lost 1, with 6 bases in between. The length of the CDR3 is 15 residues. The germline gives CDR1 SEHNR, CDR2 FQNEAQ (reference sequence). In nucleotides, the CDR3 is TGTGCCAGCAGCTTAACAGATTCCTATAATTCACCCCTCCACTTT. Its protein is CASSLTDSYNSPLHF.

V gene TRBV9 combines with J gene TRBJ1-2; TRBD1 aligns across 9 bases. The CDR3 runs to 15 residues. In germline, CDR1 is SGDLS, CDR2 YYNGEE. With 0 bases clipped from V and 3 bases from J, the junction kept 3 bases outside the gene matches. As DNA, the CDR3 is TGTGCCAGCAGCGTAGGACAGGGGGAGGACTATGGCTACACCTTC. Translating gives CASSVGQGEDYGYTF. Filled out from reference TRBV9 and TRBJ1-2, the complete variable domain reads DSGVTQTPKHLITATGQRVTLRCSPRSGDLSVYWYQQSLDQGLQFLIQYYNGEERAKGNILERFSAQQFPDLHSELNLSSLELGDSALYFCASSVGQGEDYGYTFGSGTRLTVV.

On this clone: The sample carries other DNA sequences with the same CDR3. This chain links TRBV2 with TRBJ2-7; D is perhaps TRBD1 (5 bases). The CDR3 is 13 residues long. The germline V gene encodes CDR1 SNHLY and CDR2 FYNNEI. Between the trimmed V and J ends, which lost 6 bases and 0 bases, there was a span of 9 bases. DNA of the CDR3: TGTGCCAGCAGGGGGCGGAGCTCCTACGAGCAGTACTTC. Translation: CASRGRSSYEQYF.